A single sample gave rise to the 21 T cell receptor beta chains below, sequenced in a study of shared clonotypes between healthy human individuals. Measured with immunoSEQ multiplex PCR; TCRdb has only the in-frame clones, and not every one. The data show about 490,000 clones, about 78% seen once. The sequencing input was PBMCs. The source of these receptors is a woman in her 40s in good health. Some clones in this sample may be carry-over from other donors' samples.

V gene TRBV7-2 combines with J gene TRBJ1-4, with D possibly being TRBD1 (5 bases). Germline-derived CDR1 and CDR2 are SGHTA and FQGNSA. The CDR3 runs to 15 residues. V lost 5 bases and J 8 bases, leaving 18 bases between the germline ends. The CDR3 loop reads CASSPYQGGIEKLFF. As DNA, the CDR3 is TGTGCCAGCAGCCCCTACCAGGGAGGGATCGAAAAACTGTTTTTT.

The chain carries TRBV18 and TRBJ1-2; no clear D gene. The germline V gene has CDR1 KGHSH and CDR2 LQKENI. With 3 bases removed from V and 5 bases from J, the gap between germline ends came to 10 bases. CDR3 length: 13 amino acids. As DNA, the CDR3 is TGTGCCAGCTCACCTGGGTTTCGGTATGGCTACACCTTC. Translation: CASSPGFRYGYTF.

The CDR3 coding sequence is TGCGCCAGCAGCCAAACAGGGACACCTAGCACAGATACGCAGTATTTT. Translating it yields CASSQTGTPSTDTQYF. The chain carries TRBV5-1 and TRBJ2-3; tentative D call: TRBD1 (6 bases). There are 16 residues in the CDR3. The V end was cut by 4 bases, the J end by 0 bases, with 15 bases between. Germline V gene lookup returns CDR1 SGHRS and CDR2 YFSETQ.

This CDR3 is CASSVGTSGYTDTQYF. Written as DNA, the CDR3 is TGTGCCAGCAGCGTCGGGACTAGCGGATACACAGATACGCAGTATTTT. The genes are TRBV9 and TRBJ2-3; 11 bases map to TRBD2. The CDR3 consists of 16 residues. The V segment lost 2 bases and the J segment 2 bases; nucleotides outside the gene matches: 4. The V gene's germline CDR1 is SGDLS and CDR2 YYNGEE. The full variable domain, its missing parts supplied by reference TRBV9 and TRBJ2-3, is DSGVTQTPKHLITATGQRVTLRCSPRSGDLSVYWYQQSLDQGLQFLIQYYNGEERAKGNILERFSAQQFPDLHSELNLSSLELGDSALYFCASSVGTSGYTDTQYFGPGTRLTVL.

The chain links TRBV6-1 to TRBJ2-7; D is unclear. Germline V CDR1 and CDR2: MNHNS, SASEGT. The CDR3 has 12 amino acids. V gave up 2 bases and J gave up 3 bases, with 5 bases separating them. The CDR3 sequence: CASSEHSYEQYF. The CDR3 DNA is TGTGCCAGCAGTGAACACAGCTACGAGCAGTACTTC.

V usage is TRBV29-1 and J usage is TRBJ2-7; 8 bases line up with TRBD1. Trimming at V came to 6 bases and at J to 2 bases, leaving 0 bases not matched to a gene. Germline-derived CDR1 and CDR2 are SQVTM and ANQGSEA. This CDR3 comprises 11 residues. CDR3 in DNA: TGCAGCGTGACAGGGGCCTACGAGCAGTACTTC. Its translation: CSVTGAYEQYF.

Only one count was recorded for this clone. CDR3 nucleotides: TGTGCCAGCAGCTCCACTAGCGGGAGCACCGGGGAGCTGTTTTTT. This codes for CASSSTSGSTGELFF. V and J are TRBV7-7 and TRBJ2-2; 11 nucleotides line up with TRBD2. The CDR3 has 15 residues. Germline loops: CDR1 SSHAT, CDR2 FNYEAQ (reference sequence). The trim removed 4 bases at V and 4 bases at J, leaving 2 bases unmatched. Full variable domain (missing parts from reference TRBV7-7 and TRBJ2-2): GAGVSQSPRYKVTKRGQDVTLRCDPISSHATLYWYQQALGQGPEFLTYFNYEAQPDKSGLPSDRFSAERPEGSISTLTIQRTEQRDSAMYRCASSSTSGSTGELFFGEGSRLTVL.

The chain recombines TRBV11-1 with TRBJ2-1, with 7 bases aligning to TRBD1. The germline gives CDR1 SGHAT, CDR2 FQDESV (reference sequence). After removal of 6 bases from V and 6 bases from J, the junction contained 11 bases not matched to a gene. The CDR3 totals 15 residues. The CDR3, as DNA: TGTGCCAGCAGGCCAGGGACAGAGGATCTCAATGAGCAGTTCTTC. It specifies CASRPGTEDLNEQFF.

The gene calls are TRBV30 and TRBJ2-1; D tentatively reads TRBD1 or TRBD2 (5 bases each). The CDR3 runs to 14 residues. With 8 bases removed from V and 10 bases from J, the gap between germline ends came to 24 bases. The germline CDR1 and CDR2 sequences are GTSNPN and SVGIG (reference sequence). The CDR3 spells CALRAGSGRREQFF. As DNA, the CDR3 is TGTGCCCTTAGAGCTGGCTCGGGGCGCAGGGAGCAGTTCTTC.

The chain carries TRBV6-6 and TRBJ1-2; possibly TRBD1 for D (5 bases). The CDR3 is made up of 14 amino acids. In germline, CDR1 is MNHNY, CDR2 SVGAGI (reference sequence). V lost 6 bases and J lost 4, with 15 bases in between. The CDR3 DNA is TGTGCCAGCAGCCAACTCCCAGGGTCCTATGGCTACACCTTC. Protein: CASSQLPGSYGYTF.

This clone turned up a few times. V gene TRBV5-6 combines with J gene TRBJ2-7, with 8 bases fitting TRBD1. V dropped 3 bases and J dropped 4; count of bases not matched to a gene: 9. CDR1 SGHDT and CDR2 YYEEEE come from the germline V gene. This CDR3 has 15 amino acids. CDR3 coding DNA: TGTGCCAGCAGCTCCACCGGGACAGGAGATTACGAGCAGTACTTC. Protein product: CASSSTGTGDYEQYF.

The count of this clone is one. V is TRBV28 and J is TRBJ2-4, with 13 nucleotides matching TRBD2. V lost 8 bases and J lost 8; bases outside the gene matches: 18. CDR3 length equals 18 residues. CDR1 is MDHEN and CDR2 is SYDVKM in the germline V gene. Here the CDR3 DNA reads TGTGCCAGCCGTGGACCGGGACTAGCGGGAACACTTGGGGACATTCAGTACTTC. Residues: CASRGPGLAGTLGDIQYF.

V is TRBV28 and J is TRBJ2-7, with TRBD1 matching 8 bases. The CDR3 spans 13 residues. Trimming cost V 6 bases and J 7 bases; bases outside gene matches: 8. Germline assignment: CDR1 MDHEN and CDR2 SYDVKM. CDR3 loop: CASSRPDRVEQYF. In nucleotides, the CDR3 is TGTGCCAGCAGCCGACCGGACAGGGTGGAGCAGTACTTC.

The rearrangement joins TRBV18 to TRBJ2-5; either TRBD1 or TRBD2 may fit D (5 bases each). This CDR3 has 14 residues. V was trimmed by 3 bases and J by 2 bases, leaving 10 bases between them. Germline CDR1 is KGHSH and CDR2 is LQKENI. This chain's CDR3 is CASSPTEGQETQYF. For the CDR3, the DNA is TGTGCCAGCTCACCGACCGAGGGGCAAGAGACCCAGTACTTC.

This clone showed up just a few times. The chain combines TRBV28 with TRBJ2-3; D may be TRBD2 (5 bases). CDR3 length: 16 amino acids. Germline lookup yields CDR1 MDHEN and CDR2 SYDVKM. V lost 3 bases and J 0 bases, leaving 13 bases between the germline ends. CDR3 nucleotides: TGTGCCAGCAGTTTTAGCCCTAGCTTTAGCACAGATACGCAGTATTTT. Translating it yields CASSFSPSFSTDTQYF.

In DNA, the CDR3 is TGTGCCAGCAGTAGCCTAGCGTCGGGAACAGATACGCAGTATTTT. It yields the protein CASSSLASGTDTQYF. The chain carries TRBV6-5 and TRBJ2-3; a weak D match, TRBD2 (6 bases). Looked up from germline, CDR1 is MNHEY and CDR2 is SVGAGI. This CDR3 is built from 15 residues. The V end lost 5 bases, the J end lost 3 bases, and 15 bases lay between the germline ends.

The CDR3 protein is CASSLRLSHEQYF. For the CDR3, the DNA is TGTGCCAGCAGTTTACGTCTATCCCACGAGCAGTACTTC. V usage is TRBV28 and J usage is TRBJ2-7; D not certain. CDR1 is MDHEN, CDR2 SYDVKM, per germline. CDR3 length equals 13 residues. V was pared by 2 bases and J by 5 bases, with 10 bases between.

The CDR3 bases are TGTGCCAGCCGGGGGACGGGATCTGGAAACACCATATATTTT. Residues: CASRGTGSGNTIYF. V and J are TRBV6-6 and TRBJ1-3, with D maybe TRBD1 (5 bases). From germline, CDR1 is MNHNY and CDR2 SVGAGI (reference sequence). CDR3 length equals 14 residues. Between the trimmed V and J ends, which lost 8 bases and 1 base, there was a span of 12 bases.

As regards this clone: The junction and the germline gene differ at one end; a read error may be behind it. The CDR3, as DNA: TGCACCAGCAGCTTGAATCCAGGGAGCGGGGCCAACGTCCTGACTTTC. This translates into CTSSLNPGSGANVLTF. The rearrangement uses TRBV5-1 and TRBJ2-6; D is possibly TRBD1 or TRBD2 (5 bases each). Germline CDR1 is SGHRS and CDR2 is YFSETQ. The CDR3 extends over 16 amino acids.

Only one count was recorded for this clone. This sequence joins TRBV5-5 and TRBJ2-7, with a tentative D call TRBD1 (5 bases). The CDR3 runs to 14 residues. V shed 3 bases and J shed 1 base, with 11 bases lying between them. CDR1 SGHKS and CDR2 YYEKEE come from the germline V gene (reference sequence). The CDR3 DNA sequence: TGTGCCAGCAGCTCCACAGGAACTTCCTACGAGCAGTACTTC. This codes for CASSSTGTSYEQYF.

The chain has TRBV6-1 and TRBJ2-7; D is perhaps TRBD1 (6 bases). The CDR3 has 15 residues. Trimming took off 3 bases at V and 9 bases at J, with 21 bases between the two ends. Germline V CDR1 and CDR2: MNHNS, SASEGT. CDR3 nucleotides: TGTGCCAGCAGTGATCCGGGACGAGGGGGATTTGGGCAGTACTTC. It translates to CASSDPGRGGFGQYF.